Listed below are T cell receptor beta chains from one sample, sequenced in a study of cytomegalovirus exposure and HLA in healthy donors. Sequencing used immunoSEQ multiplex PCR; TCRdb keeps in-frame clones, though not all of them. The sample gives roughly 71,000 clones, approximately 94% of which show up once; 0.63% is in the top ten. Sequenced input: PBMCs. The receptors were gathered from a woman younger than 30 in good health and CMV-seronegative. Both conserved end residues are part of each CDR3. A D gene is named only where the DNA matches it firmly. For some rows the clone size is stated as once, few or many, or as a class when expanded; others skip it.

D	size	J	length	V	CDR3	DNA
.	once	TRBJ1-5	14	TRBV9	CASSPVLDNQPQHF	TGTGCCAGCAGCCCGGTCCTCGACAATCAGCCCCAGCATTTT
TRBD2	.	TRBJ2-5	16	TRBV9	CASSFGTSGGGGTQYF	TGTGCCAGCAGCTTCGGGACTAGCGGGGGTGGCGGGACCCAGTACTTC
.	.	TRBJ1-2	12	TRBV2	CAAKEEGFGHTF	TGTGCAGCTAAAGAGGAGGGGTTTGGCCACACCTTC
TRBD1	.	TRBJ1-4	15	TRBV6-5	CASSYSGQGSEKLFF	TGTGCCAGCAGTTACTCGGGACAGGGGAGTGAAAAACTGTTTTTT
.	.	TRBJ2-1	17	TRBV7-8	CASSLAAGIPPYNEQFF	TGTGCCAGCAGCTTAGCAGCAGGGATTCCCCCCTACAATGAGCAGTTCTTC
.	.	TRBJ1-2	14	TRBV6-1	CASSERRLRGGYTF	TGTGCCAGCAGTGAAAGGCGTCTTCGGGGTGGCTACACCTTC
.	.	TRBJ1-2	16	TRBV28	CASSLRVPLANYGYTF	TGTGCCAGCAGTTTACGGGTACCTCTAGCTAACTATGGCTACACCTTC
TRBD1	.	TRBJ2-6	16	TRBV19	CASNTQQGSGANVLTF	TGTGCCAGTAACACTCAACAGGGGTCTGGGGCCAACGTCCTGACTTTC
.	.	TRBJ2-1	15	TRBV2	CASSEGQGGYNEQFF	TGTGCCAGCAGTGAAGGTCAGGGTGGGTACAATGAGCAGTTCTTC
TRBD1	.	TRBJ1-3	16	TRBV19	CASSARQGSTGNTIYF	TGTGCCAGTAGTGCGCGACAGGGTTCTACGGGAAACACCATATATTTT
.	once	TRBJ1-2	15	TRBV28	CASISFGVGGYGYTF	TGTGCCAGCATTAGCTTTGGAGTGGGGGGCTATGGCTACACCTTC
.	.	TRBJ2-7	11	TRBV21-1	CASSYGGGQYF	TGTGCCAGCTCATACGGGGGGGGGCAGTACTTC
TRBD1	.	TRBJ1-1	16	TRBV11-2	CASRRTGGRGVTEAFF	TGTGCCAGCAGACGAACAGGGGGCCGCGGGGTCACTGAAGCTTTCTTT
.	.	TRBJ2-3	13	TRBV5-1	CASSLGLTDTQYF	TGCGCCAGCAGCTTGGGGCTTACAGATACGCAGTATTTT
TRBD1	once	TRBJ2-2	15	TRBV6-5	CASSYDRGLAGELFF	TGTGCCAGCAGTTACGACAGGGGACTGGCCGGGGAGCTGTTTTTT
.	.	TRBJ1-6	15	TRBV10-3	CAISYRDSYNSPLHF	TGTGCCATCAGTTACAGGGACTCCTATAATTCACCCCTCCACTTT
TRBD2	.	TRBJ2-5	16	TRBV7-3	CASSLDSGGGRETQYF	TGTGCCAGCAGCTTAGATAGCGGGGGCGGTCGCGAGACCCAGTACTTC
TRBD2	.	TRBJ2-3	17	TRBV7-2	CASSLAGAGGLADTQYF	TGTGCCAGCAGCTTAGCTGGGGCGGGGGGGCTAGCGGATACGCAGTATTTT
TRBD2	.	TRBJ2-1	17	TRBV6-1	CASSEALTRLAYNEQFF	TGTGCCAGCAGTGAAGCGCTGACGAGACTAGCGTACAATGAGCAGTTCTTC
.	.	TRBJ2-1	15	TRBV5-1	CASRPRGGAYNEQFF	TGCGCCAGCAGACCCCGGGGAGGCGCCTACAATGAGCAGTTCTTC
TRBD2	.	TRBJ2-1	13	TRBV29-1	CSVGGLAGFEQFF	TGCAGCGTTGGGGGACTAGCGGGGTTCGAGCAGTTCTTC
.	.	TRBJ2-5	13	TRBV18	CASSPGSRETQYF	TGTGCCAGCTCACCTGGGTCGAGGGAGACCCAGTACTTC
.	.	TRBJ1-1	12	TRBV9	CASSLRGGEAFF	TGTGCCAGCAGCCTCCGCGGAGGTGAAGCTTTCTTT
.	.	TRBJ1-3	13	TRBV28	CASSFNSGNTIYF	TGTGCCAGCAGTTTTAACAGTGGAAACACCATATATTTT
TRBD1	.	TRBJ1-1	16	TRBV11-2	CASSQGPGTGVTEAFF	TGTGCCAGCAGCCAGGGCCCCGGGACAGGGGTCACTGAAGCTTTCTTT
.	.	TRBJ1-1	13	TRBV28	CASSLSGGTEAFF	TGTGCCAGCAGTTTATCCGGAGGCACTGAAGCTTTCTTT
.	.	TRBJ1-2	12	TRBV28	CASSSLNYGYTF	TGTGCCAGCAGTTCCCTCAACTATGGCTACACCTTC
.	.	TRBJ2-2	15	TRBV5-5	CASRPPGHSTGELFF	TGTGCCAGCAGACCCCCGGGACACTCTACCGGGGAGCTGTTTTTT
TRBD2	.	TRBJ2-5	14	TRBV4-3	CASSPGEGLGTQYF	TGCGCCAGCAGCCCGGGGGAGGGCCTCGGGACCCAGTACTTC
.	.	TRBJ2-4	16	TRBV19	CASSRDDGLAKNIQYF	TGTGCCAGTAGTAGAGATGATGGGCTAGCCAAAAACATTCAGTACTTC
TRBD1	.	TRBJ1-2	16	TRBV7-9	CASSFWDRGLGWLYTF	TGTGCCAGCAGCTTTTGGGACAGGGGACTCGGTTGGCTCTACACCTTC
.	.	TRBJ2-1	15	TRBV6-5	CASILDTSSYNEQFF	TGTGCCAGCATCTTGGACACCAGCTCCTACAATGAGCAGTTCTTC
.	.	TRBJ2-2	15	TRBV4-1	CASSPTPRVTGELFF	TGCGCCAGCAGCCCTACTCCCCGAGTCACCGGGGAGCTGTTTTTT